Included here is one T cell receptor beta chain sequence, with context. What it recognizes is unknown. This sample was included in a study of post-analysis software for immune sequencing data. Turning to the study itself: Relapsing-remitting, secondary progressive and progressive-relapsing forms made up the multiple sclerosis disease courses. Study-wide results and limits: Versus controls, multiple sclerosis patients showed significantly lower diversity (normalized Chao1). When patients were compared with controls, 4 or 5 TRBV segments were more frequent, TRBV5-6, TRBV5-1 and TRBV20-1 among them. Samples prepared in the same batch strongly co-clustered by F measure.

Unique molecular identifiers were carried by the TCR beta cDNA libraries. Roughly 500,000 cDNA molecules came from around 0.96 to 9.9 million T cells. TCRdb called the PCR reads again in MiXCR, with one record for every CDR3 protein. The sample has about 760,000 distinct CDR3 sequences, approximately 30% seen once; the top ten hold more than 0.55%. Trimming took 0 bases from V and 0 from J, leaving 10 bases between them. This CDR3 is 16 amino acids long. From germline, CDR1 is MNHEY and CDR2 SVGAGI. The sequence came from a girl between 5 and 17 years old with multiple sclerosis. The V call is TRBV6-5, the J call TRBJ2-3, with D possibly TRBD1 on 6 matching bases. The sample was blood. CDR3 nucleotides: TGTGCCAGCAGTTACTCGGGGGCAGTTAGCACAGATACGCAGTATTTT. Protein product: CASSYSGAVSTDTQYF.